The clone carrying this T cell receptor beta chain occurred a few times. As yet, its antigen is unknown. The CDR3 runs to 14 residues. CDR1 is ENHRY, CDR2 SYGVKD, per germline. J gave up 6 bases and V 6 bases, and 9 bases lay outside the gene matches. These data are taken from a study of beta chain features in type 1 diabetes. Points from the study as a whole: Shortening of TCRB CDR3s, moderate but significant, appeared in all four CD4+ subsets of Type 1 diabetes patients. At VDJ recombination sites, type 1 diabetes patients had fewer insertions and more deleted nucleotides.

The authors reverse transcribed all of the isolated RNA, so sequencing captured expressed TCRB transcripts. Sequencing used immunoSEQ multiplex PCR; TCRdb keeps in-frame clones, though not all of them. This sample yields 280,000 or so clones, of which 15% are seen a single time; roughly 0.015% belongs to the top ten. The V call is TRBV10-3, the J call TRBJ2-7; 9 nucleotides line up with TRBD2. Sequencing was done on a sample of naive CD4+ T cells from blood. The receptor comes from a man between 18 and 35 years old with type 1 diabetes. The DNA of the CDR3 is TGTGCCATCAGGGATCTGCGGGAGGGCCGCGAGCAGTACTTC. Amino acid sequence: CAIRDLREGREQYF.